A single sample gave rise to the 10 T cell receptor beta chains below, sequenced in a study of T cell responses to AZD1222 COVID-19 vaccine. The table came from immunoSEQ multiplex PCR; TCRdb's copy has only in-frame clones and leaves some out. The sample records 210,000 or so clones, roughly 94% being singletons. Sequenced material: peripheral blood, taken 28 days after the second dose of the MenACWY control vaccine. Receptor source: an adult who received the MenACWY meningococcal vaccine as a control.

The chain employs TRBV5-5 and TRBJ1-2, with D possibly TRBD1 on 5 matching bases. V was trimmed by 1 base and J by 8 bases, leaving 9 bases between them. This CDR3 has 12 amino acids. Looked up from germline, CDR1 is SGHKS and CDR2 is YYEKEE (reference sequence). The CDR3 DNA reads TGTGCCAGCAGCTTGCTCACAGGCGGCTACACCTTC. Its translation: CASSLLTGGYTF.

The V call is TRBV15, the J call TRBJ2-6; 8 bases line up with TRBD2. J lost 2 bases, V lost 0 bases, and 3 bases had no gene match. The CDR3 loop spans 17 amino acids. Germline CDR1 LNHNV, CDR2 YYDKDF (reference sequence). Written as DNA, the CDR3 is TGTGCCACCAGCAGAGATCTAGCGGGTACTGGGGCCAACGTCCTGACTTTC. This sequence encodes CATSRDLAGTGANVLTF.

This sequence joins TRBV2 and TRBJ1-5; 10 bases map to TRBD1. Trimming at V came to 4 bases and at J to 5 bases, leaving 2 bases not matched to a gene. The CDR3 totals 14 residues. Germline V gene sequence: CDR1 SNHLY, CDR2 FYNNEI. The CDR3 loop is CASSAGTGDQPQHF. The CDR3 region has the DNA TGTGCCAGCAGTGCCGGGACAGGGGATCAGCCCCAGCATTTT.

The rearrangement links TRBV27 to TRBJ2-7; TRBD1 agrees at 8 bases. With 3 bases clipped from V and 7 bases from J, the junction kept 8 bases outside the gene matches. This CDR3 contains 14 residues. Germline V gene lookup returns CDR1 MNHEY and CDR2 SMNVEV (reference sequence). The CDR3 reads CASSFQGASSEQYF. CDR3 nucleotide sequence: TGTGCCAGCAGTTTTCAGGGGGCATCAAGTGAGCAGTACTTC.

The rearrangement joins TRBV28 to TRBJ1-4; TRBD1 matches at 8 bases. Trimming took 3 bases from V and 8 from J; bases not matched to a gene: 5. Germline CDR1 MDHEN, CDR2 SYDVKM. The CDR3 extends over 14 amino acids. CDR3 sequence reads: CASSFAGGREKLFF. DNA for the CDR3: TGTGCCAGCAGTTTTGCAGGGGGCAGGGAAAAACTGTTTTTT.

The V gene is TRBV6-5, the J gene TRBJ1-6; D is undetermined. The CDR3 has 15 residues. Germline values: CDR1 MNHEY, CDR2 SVGAGI. Trimming removed 0 bases at V and 8 bases at J, with 11 bases between. CDR3 sequence (DNA): TGTGCCAGCAGTTACTCGAGAGGATCTGATTCACCCCTCCACTTT. This codes for CASSYSRGSDSPLHF.

V gene TRBV19 combines with J gene TRBJ1-6; possibly TRBD1 for D (6 bases). CDR1 and CDR2 from the germline V gene are LNHDA and SQIVND (reference sequence). V was pared by 4 bases and J by 8 bases, with 18 bases between. The CDR3 length is 16 residues. The CDR3 sequence: CASSRSPWDTYSPLHF. The CDR3 nucleotides are TGTGCCAGTAGTAGATCCCCCTGGGACACCTATTCACCCCTCCACTTT.

V and J are TRBV7-2 and TRBJ1-2; no clear D gene. V gave up 3 bases and J gave up 10 bases, with 18 bases separating them. The CDR3 runs 14 residues. Germline values: CDR1 SGHTA, CDR2 FQGNSA. CDR3 protein: CASSFRGTSSDYTF. Here the CDR3 DNA reads TGTGCCAGCAGCTTTCGGGGTACGTCCTCCGACTACACCTTC.

This chain connects TRBV21-1 to TRBJ2-1; the table's D gene call, TRBD2, was not cross checked with the DNA. TRBV21-1 is noted as a pseudogene. This CDR3 is 17 amino acids long. The CDR3 region has the DNA TGTGCCAGCAGCAAAGAAGATAACCGGGAGGGACGAAATGAGCAGTTCTTC. The encoded protein is CASSKEDNREGRNEQFF.

The V gene is TRBV6-2 or TRBV6-3, the J gene TRBJ1-5; tentative D call: TRBD1 (6 bases). Germline CDR1 MNHEY, CDR2 SVGEGT. The CDR3 totals 14 residues. Deletions cut 1 base from V and 4 bases from J, with 8 bases between. The CDR3 coding sequence is TGTGCCAGCAGTTACTTACAGGGTAATCAGCCCCAGCATTTT. Amino acids: CASSYLQGNQPQHF.